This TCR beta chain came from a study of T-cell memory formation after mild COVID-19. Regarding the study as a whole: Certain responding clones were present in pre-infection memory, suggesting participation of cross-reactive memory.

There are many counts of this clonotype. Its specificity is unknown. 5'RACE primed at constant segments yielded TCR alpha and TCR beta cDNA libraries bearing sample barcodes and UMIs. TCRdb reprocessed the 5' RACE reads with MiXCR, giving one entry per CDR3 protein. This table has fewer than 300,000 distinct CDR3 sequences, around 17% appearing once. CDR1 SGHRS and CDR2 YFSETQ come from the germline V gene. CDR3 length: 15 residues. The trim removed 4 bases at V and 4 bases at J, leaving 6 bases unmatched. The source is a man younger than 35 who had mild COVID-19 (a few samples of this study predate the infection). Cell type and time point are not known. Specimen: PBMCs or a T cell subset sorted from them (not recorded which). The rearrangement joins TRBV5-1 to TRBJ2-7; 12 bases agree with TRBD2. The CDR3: CASSVTSGGQYEQYF. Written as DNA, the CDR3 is TGCGCCAGCAGCGTGACTAGCGGGGGCCAGTACGAGCAGTACTTC.